These 6 T cell receptor beta chains came from one sample sequenced in a study of T cells in Graves' hyperthyroidism and ophthalmopathy. Amplification targeted TCR beta CDR3 regions from RNA transcripts. First-round RT-PCR with HTBI primers amplified the TCR CDR3 region. TCRdb called the multiplex PCR reads again in MiXCR, with one record for every CDR3 protein. The data hold 90,000 to 120,000 distinct CDR3 sequences, with 15% to 20% observed a single time. The sample consisted of blood. These receptors were taken from a woman aged 45-65 years with Graves' hyperthyroidism.

This clonotype was seen repeatedly, ten times or more. The chain combines TRBV20-1 with TRBJ2-2, with 11 bases lining up with TRBD2. The junction had 6 bases not matched to a gene; V was cut back by 4 bases and J by 5 bases. The CDR3 has 15 amino acids. Germline values: CDR1 DFQATT, CDR2 SNEGSKA (reference sequence). In nucleotides, the CDR3 is TGCAGTGCTATAGCGGGAGGGCCATTTACCGGGGAGCTGTTTTTT. This translates into CSAIAGGPFTGELFF.

This clonotype occurred many times. V usage is TRBV29-1 and J usage is TRBJ1-5, with TRBD1 identical over 7 bases. The CDR3 consists of 13 residues. The J segment lost 4 bases and the V segment lost 4 bases, leaving 4 bases of the junction unmatched. Germline CDR1 SQVTM, CDR2 ANQGSEA. The CDR3 is CSVAGQPNQPQHF. The CDR3 DNA sequence: TGCAGCGTTGCGGGACAGCCTAATCAGCCCCAGCATTTT.

This clonotype was seen many times. The chain joins TRBV14 to TRBJ2-5, with 8 bases fitting TRBD2. This CDR3 comprises 17 residues. From germline, CDR1 is SGHDN and CDR2 FVKESK. J gave up 4 bases and V 0 bases, and 10 bases lay outside the gene matches. This CDR3 reads CASSQDRAGVRAETQYF. CDR3 coding DNA: TGTGCCAGCAGCCAAGATCGAGCGGGAGTAAGAGCAGAGACCCAGTACTTC.

This clonotype came up many times. V is TRBV20-1 and J is TRBJ1-4, with D unclear. The CDR3 loop spans 14 amino acids. Trimming shortened V by 5 bases and J by 0 bases, and 10 bases separated the two germline ends. The germline V gene encodes CDR1 DFQATT and CDR2 SNEGSKA (reference sequence). The chain's CDR3 is CSASSATTNEKLFF. The CDR3 DNA is TGCAGTGCTTCGTCTGCCACAACTAATGAAAAACTGTTTTTT.

This clonotype was picked up many times. The V call is TRBV11-2, the J call TRBJ2-1; no clear D. There are 16 residues in the CDR3. With 3 bases removed from V and 8 bases from J, the gap between germline ends came to 20 bases. In germline, CDR1 is SGHAT, CDR2 FQNNGV. The CDR3, as DNA: TGTGCCAGCAGCTTGGGCCTTCTGATGCCTACTCATGAGCAGTTCTTC. The encoded protein is CASSLGLLMPTHEQFF.

This clonotype was counted ten times or more. The genes are TRBV19 and TRBJ2-2, with TRBD2 as a possible D gene (6 bases). Trimming took 6 bases from V and 7 from J, leaving 15 bases between them. The CDR3 sequence is 14 residues long. Germline CDR1 LNHDA, CDR2 SQIVND (reference sequence). The CDR3 spells CASSLFIAVGELFF. The CDR3 DNA reads as TGTGCCAGTAGCCTTTTCATAGCGGTCGGGGAGCTGTTTTTT.